The 5 T cell receptor beta chains reported below all come from one sample, sequenced in a study of PD-1 blockade in classical Hodgkin lymphoma. Each patient experienced a relapse that followed autologous stem cell transplantation, and brentuximab vedotin exposure varied. Measured with immunoSEQ multiplex PCR; TCRdb has only the in-frame clones, and not every one. Of some 90,000 clones listed, about nine tenths are singletons. The sequenced sample was peripheral blood mononuclear cells (PBMCs), obtained before the second cycle of nivolumab. The origin of the receptors is a human donor with classical Hodgkin lymphoma.

The chain recombines TRBV2 with TRBJ1-2; 10 positions match TRBD1. This CDR3 is 14 amino acids long. The V segment lost 7 bases and the J segment 2 bases; nucleotides outside the gene matches: 4. Germline CDR1 SNHLY, CDR2 FYNNEI. CDR3 coding DNA: TGTGCCAGCACCCCGGACAGGGGGAACTATGGCTACACCTTC. Amino acid sequence: CASTPDRGNYGYTF.

The chain employs TRBV2 and TRBJ1-1; D is unclear. V gave up 5 bases and J gave up 4 bases, with 11 bases separating them. Germline assignment: CDR1 SNHLY and CDR2 FYNNEI. This CDR3 comprises 13 residues. The chain's CDR3 is CASSPPLGTEAFF. The DNA of the CDR3 is TGTGCCAGCAGTCCGCCATTGGGCACTGAAGCTTTCTTT.

The J gene is TRBJ2-1, the V gene TRBV4-2; TRBD2 agrees at 10 bases. J was trimmed by 2 bases and V by 3 bases; bases with no gene match: 7. This CDR3 contains 17 residues. The germline V gene encodes CDR1 LGHNA and CDR2 YNFKEQ. The CDR3, as DNA: TGTGCCAGCAGCCAGGCCGCCGGGACTAGCGCCTACAATGAGCAGTTCTTC. Translating it yields CASSQAAGTSAYNEQFF.

This chain connects TRBV7-9 to TRBJ2-1; 14 bases fit TRBD2. This CDR3 is 19 amino acids long. Trimming at V came to 5 bases and at J to 2 bases, leaving 11 bases not matched to a gene. The germline V gene has CDR1 SEHNR and CDR2 FQNEAQ (reference sequence). CDR3 amino acids: CASSRSPGTSGSTYNEQFF. The DNA of the CDR3 is TGTGCCAGCAGCAGAAGTCCCGGGACTAGCGGGAGTACCTACAATGAGCAGTTCTTC.

V and J are TRBV11-3 and TRBJ2-6; no firm D call. Germline-derived CDR1 and CDR2 are SGHNT and YENEEA. Trimming stripped 1 base from V and 1 base from J, with 5 bases between. The CDR3 loop spans 15 amino acids. CDR3 sequence: CASSLGGSGANVLTF. Written as DNA, the CDR3 is TGTGCCAGCAGCTTAGGGGGTTCTGGGGCCAACGTCCTGACTTTC.